One and the same sample provided the 16 T cell receptor beta chains below, sequenced in a study of a mutant IDH1 vaccine in newly diagnosed glioma (dated by TCRdb to the early 2020s). The method behind the library was the immunoSEQ multiplex PCR assay. The immuneACCESS repertoire file appears here via TCRdb, limited to in-frame rearrangements. These files lack a portion of the clones; in checked studies, under half of the deficit traces to unresolved V genes, and the cause of the others is not known. This sample is represented by about 34,000 clones; around nine tenths of them were singletons. The top ten clones comprise 12% of the sample. The intended sense of this specimen's time point label: week 47, end of study. Every vaccine dose consisted of 300 ug of a 20-mer mutant IDH1 peptide in Montanide, administered subcutaneously together with topical imiquimod. No antigen has been assigned to these receptors.

Sequenced here: PBMCs, sampled from a glioma patient whose treatment included an IDH1 peptide vaccine. The receptors here all came from a woman aged 25 to 39 with glioma.

The chain couples TRBV15 to TRBJ1-1; D may be TRBD1 (5 bases). Trimming pared 3 bases from V and 0 bases from J, leaving 23 bases between. Germline CDR1 is LNHNV and CDR2 is YYDKDF (reference sequence). The CDR3 contains 19 residues. CDR3 sequence reads: CATSRGGGVEAFMNTEAFF. In nucleotides, the CDR3 is TGTGCCACCAGCAGGGGGGGTGGTGTTGAGGCTTTCATGAACACTGAAGCTTTCTTT.

The V and J genes are TRBV5-1 and TRBJ1-3, with 7 bases that match TRBD1. CDR1 is SGHRS and CDR2 is YFSETQ in the germline V gene. The CDR3 loop spans 15 amino acids. J lost 4 bases, V lost 4 bases, and 8 bases had no gene match. In nucleotides, the CDR3 is TGCGCCAGCAGCCCACGACAGGGTGGCGGAAACACCATATATTTT. Translating it yields CASSPRQGGGNTIYF.

The chain uses TRBV29-1 and TRBJ1-1, with 7 positions matching TRBD1. This CDR3 has 15 residues. J was trimmed by 1 base and V by 6 bases; bases with no gene match: 11. Germline CDR1 is SQVTM and CDR2 is ANQGSEA. CDR3 loop: CSVQGTKVRNTEAFF. CDR3 nucleotide sequence: TGCAGCGTACAGGGGACAAAAGTTAGGAACACTGAAGCTTTCTTT.

The V and J genes are TRBV7-9 and TRBJ1-4; TRBD1 might be the D (6 bases). Germline CDR1 reads SEHNR; CDR2 reads FQNEAQ (reference sequence). V lost 1 base to trimming and J lost 5 bases, with 14 bases between them. The CDR3 contains 16 residues. CDR3 residues: CASSLGKDSRNEKLFF. The CDR3 coding sequence is TGTGCCAGCAGCTTAGGGAAGGACAGCCGGAATGAAAAACTGTTTTTT.

The chain couples TRBV5-1 to TRBJ2-7; D ambiguous. The germline V gene encodes CDR1 SGHRS and CDR2 YFSETQ. CDR3 length: 12 amino acids. Between the trimmed V and J ends, which lost 2 bases and 0 bases, there was a span of 3 bases. CDR3: CASSFGSYEQYF. The CDR3 nucleotides read TGCGCCAGCAGCTTCGGCTCCTACGAGCAGTACTTC.

The rearrangement uses TRBV6-5 and TRBJ2-7; the D call may be TRBD1 or TRBD2 (6 bases each). V lost 2 bases, J lost 5 bases, and 7 bases lay in between. The CDR3 covers 12 residues. The germline CDR1 and CDR2 sequences are MNHEY and SVGAGI. Written as DNA, the CDR3 is TGTGCCAGCAGTTACAGGGGGGACGAGCAGTACTTC. This sequence encodes CASSYRGDEQYF.

The V gene is TRBV2, the J gene TRBJ2-7; D unclear. V was clipped by 3 bases and J by 4 bases, with 1 base between them. CDR1 is SNHLY and CDR2 is FYNNEI in the germline V gene. The CDR3 is made up of 10 amino acids. Written as DNA, the CDR3 is TGTGCCAGCAGTGAGTACGAGCAGTACTTC. It specifies CASSEYEQYF.

The J gene is TRBJ1-2, the V gene TRBV18; no firm D call. With 3 bases removed from V and 1 base from J, the gap between germline ends came to 12 bases. This CDR3 contains 15 residues. The germline V gene encodes CDR1 KGHSH and CDR2 LQKENI. The CDR3 region has the DNA TGTGCCAGCTCACCTGGTTTTCGGGATAACTATGGCTACACCTTC. It specifies CASSPGFRDNYGYTF.

The chain couples TRBV2 to TRBJ1-1; 8 nucleotides agree with TRBD1. Germline V gives CDR1 SNHLY, CDR2 FYNNEI. The trim removed 5 bases at V and 4 bases at J, leaving 12 bases unmatched. The CDR3 is 16 residues long. The chain's CDR3 is CASSWQGANLGTEAFF. For the CDR3, the DNA is TGTGCCAGCAGTTGGCAGGGGGCGAATTTGGGCACTGAAGCTTTCTTT. Supplemented by reference TRBV2 and TRBJ1-1, the full variable domain reads EPEVTQTPSHQVTQMGQEVILRCVPISNHLYFYWYRQILGQKVEFLVSFYNNEISEKSEIFDDQFSVERPDGSNFTLKIRSTKLEDSAMYFCASSWQGANLGTEAFFGQGTRLTVV.

For the CDR3, the DNA is TGTGCCAGTAGTCCGTCGACAGGACACTATGGCTACACCTTC. Translated: CASSPSTGHYGYTF. The chain employs TRBV19 and TRBJ1-2; tentatively, D is TRBD1 (6 bases). The CDR3 runs to 14 residues. Trimming shortened V by 5 bases and J by 3 bases, and 13 bases separated the two germline ends. The germline V gene encodes CDR1 LNHDA and CDR2 SQIVND (reference sequence).

This chain links TRBV30 with TRBJ2-7; D unclear. In germline, CDR1 is GTSNPN, CDR2 SVGIG (reference sequence). This CDR3 contains 13 residues. Trimming removed 1 base at V and 0 bases at J, with 7 bases between. CDR3 sequence reads: CAWSDPSSYEQYF. The DNA for the CDR3 is TGTGCCTGGAGTGATCCTAGCTCCTACGAGCAGTACTTC.

The chain links TRBV7-9 to TRBJ2-5; D might be TRBD2 (7 bases). Trimming shortened V by 6 bases and J by 7 bases, and 18 bases separated the two germline ends. This CDR3 contains 14 residues. Germline CDR1 SEHNR, CDR2 FQNEAQ (reference sequence). CDR3 coding DNA: TGTGCCAGCAGACGAGGGGGGGCGACCTGGACCCAGTACTTC. Protein sequence: CASRRGGATWTQYF.

The chain joins TRBV2 to TRBJ2-5; the match to TRBD2 covers 11 bases. After removal of 4 bases from V and 5 bases from J, the junction contained 9 bases not matched to a gene. Germline V gene lookup returns CDR1 SNHLY and CDR2 FYNNEI. The length of the CDR3 is 16 residues. The CDR3 region is CASSAPTSGGRETQYF. The CDR3 DNA sequence: TGTGCCAGCAGTGCACCAACTAGCGGGGGAAGGGAGACCCAGTACTTC. Combining the CDR3 with reference TRBV2 and TRBJ2-5 gives the whole variable domain EPEVTQTPSHQVTQMGQEVILRCVPISNHLYFYWYRQILGQKVEFLVSFYNNEISEKSEIFDDQFSVERPDGSNFTLKIRSTKLEDSAMYFCASSAPTSGGRETQYFGPGTRLLVL.

The V and J genes are TRBV2 and TRBJ1-1; D gene unclear. The CDR3 has 13 amino acids. V was cut by 7 bases and J by 0 bases, with 9 bases left in between. CDR1 and CDR2 (germline): SNHLY, FYNNEI. CDR3: CASIGELNTEAFF. The CDR3 DNA reads as TGTGCCAGCATAGGAGAGTTGAACACTGAAGCTTTCTTT.

The V call is TRBV6-1, the J call TRBJ1-4, with TRBD1 as a possible D gene (5 bases). The CDR3 is 15 residues long. Trimming took off 3 bases at V and 1 base at J, with 9 bases between the two ends. Germline-derived CDR1 and CDR2 are MNHNS and SASEGT. CDR3: CASSDWGLTNEKLFF. In DNA, the CDR3 is TGTGCCAGCAGTGATTGGGGGTTAACTAATGAAAAACTGTTTTTT.

DNA of the CDR3: TGTGCCAGCAGCTCGGCGTTTGTGGGAGTAGGCGGCTACACCTTC. Translated: CASSSAFVGVGGYTF. The chain recombines TRBV7-9 with TRBJ1-2; unclear D gene. The ends were cut back, 4 bases at V and 8 bases at J, with 20 bases in the middle. CDR1 and CDR2 (germline): SEHNR, FQNEAQ (reference sequence). The CDR3 spans 15 residues. Combining the CDR3 with reference TRBV7-9 and TRBJ1-2 gives the whole variable domain DTGVSQNPRHKITKRGQNVTFRCDPISEHNRLYWYRQTLGQGPEFLTYFQNEAQLEKSRLLSDRFSAERPKGSFSTLEIQRTEQGDSAMYLCASSSAFVGVGGYTFGSGTRLTVV.